This T cell receptor (beta chain) comes out of a study of blood T cell repertoires in COVID-19. About the research overall: Donors in the United States, Italy and Spain gave samples during acute or convalescent COVID-19. PBMCs, B-cell-depleted T cells, or T cells provided the cDNA or gDNA that made up the material.

In the original analysis: Using reference gene primer amplification, nucleated cell counts were estimated. Clones were sequenced by immunoSEQ multiplex PCR, and TCRdb holds only the in-frame ones, with some missing. V and J calls and clone size are those listed in that table; D and trimming were worked out from the DNA. The sample has over 65,000 clones; roughly 81% are singletons. Germline V gene lookup returns CDR1 LNHNV and CDR2 YYDKDF (reference sequence). J gave up 3 bases and V 1 base, and 0 bases lay outside the gene matches. The CDR3 loop spans 16 amino acids. This chain joins TRBV15 and TRBJ2-6; TRBD2 aligns across 10 bases. This receptor was taken from a human donor in a cohort sampled during active COVID-19. The sample taken for sequencing was peripheral blood. The DNA of the CDR3 is TGTGCCACCAGCAGAGCTAGCGGGAGTGGGGCCAACGTCCTGACTTTC. This codes for CATSRASGSGANVLTF.